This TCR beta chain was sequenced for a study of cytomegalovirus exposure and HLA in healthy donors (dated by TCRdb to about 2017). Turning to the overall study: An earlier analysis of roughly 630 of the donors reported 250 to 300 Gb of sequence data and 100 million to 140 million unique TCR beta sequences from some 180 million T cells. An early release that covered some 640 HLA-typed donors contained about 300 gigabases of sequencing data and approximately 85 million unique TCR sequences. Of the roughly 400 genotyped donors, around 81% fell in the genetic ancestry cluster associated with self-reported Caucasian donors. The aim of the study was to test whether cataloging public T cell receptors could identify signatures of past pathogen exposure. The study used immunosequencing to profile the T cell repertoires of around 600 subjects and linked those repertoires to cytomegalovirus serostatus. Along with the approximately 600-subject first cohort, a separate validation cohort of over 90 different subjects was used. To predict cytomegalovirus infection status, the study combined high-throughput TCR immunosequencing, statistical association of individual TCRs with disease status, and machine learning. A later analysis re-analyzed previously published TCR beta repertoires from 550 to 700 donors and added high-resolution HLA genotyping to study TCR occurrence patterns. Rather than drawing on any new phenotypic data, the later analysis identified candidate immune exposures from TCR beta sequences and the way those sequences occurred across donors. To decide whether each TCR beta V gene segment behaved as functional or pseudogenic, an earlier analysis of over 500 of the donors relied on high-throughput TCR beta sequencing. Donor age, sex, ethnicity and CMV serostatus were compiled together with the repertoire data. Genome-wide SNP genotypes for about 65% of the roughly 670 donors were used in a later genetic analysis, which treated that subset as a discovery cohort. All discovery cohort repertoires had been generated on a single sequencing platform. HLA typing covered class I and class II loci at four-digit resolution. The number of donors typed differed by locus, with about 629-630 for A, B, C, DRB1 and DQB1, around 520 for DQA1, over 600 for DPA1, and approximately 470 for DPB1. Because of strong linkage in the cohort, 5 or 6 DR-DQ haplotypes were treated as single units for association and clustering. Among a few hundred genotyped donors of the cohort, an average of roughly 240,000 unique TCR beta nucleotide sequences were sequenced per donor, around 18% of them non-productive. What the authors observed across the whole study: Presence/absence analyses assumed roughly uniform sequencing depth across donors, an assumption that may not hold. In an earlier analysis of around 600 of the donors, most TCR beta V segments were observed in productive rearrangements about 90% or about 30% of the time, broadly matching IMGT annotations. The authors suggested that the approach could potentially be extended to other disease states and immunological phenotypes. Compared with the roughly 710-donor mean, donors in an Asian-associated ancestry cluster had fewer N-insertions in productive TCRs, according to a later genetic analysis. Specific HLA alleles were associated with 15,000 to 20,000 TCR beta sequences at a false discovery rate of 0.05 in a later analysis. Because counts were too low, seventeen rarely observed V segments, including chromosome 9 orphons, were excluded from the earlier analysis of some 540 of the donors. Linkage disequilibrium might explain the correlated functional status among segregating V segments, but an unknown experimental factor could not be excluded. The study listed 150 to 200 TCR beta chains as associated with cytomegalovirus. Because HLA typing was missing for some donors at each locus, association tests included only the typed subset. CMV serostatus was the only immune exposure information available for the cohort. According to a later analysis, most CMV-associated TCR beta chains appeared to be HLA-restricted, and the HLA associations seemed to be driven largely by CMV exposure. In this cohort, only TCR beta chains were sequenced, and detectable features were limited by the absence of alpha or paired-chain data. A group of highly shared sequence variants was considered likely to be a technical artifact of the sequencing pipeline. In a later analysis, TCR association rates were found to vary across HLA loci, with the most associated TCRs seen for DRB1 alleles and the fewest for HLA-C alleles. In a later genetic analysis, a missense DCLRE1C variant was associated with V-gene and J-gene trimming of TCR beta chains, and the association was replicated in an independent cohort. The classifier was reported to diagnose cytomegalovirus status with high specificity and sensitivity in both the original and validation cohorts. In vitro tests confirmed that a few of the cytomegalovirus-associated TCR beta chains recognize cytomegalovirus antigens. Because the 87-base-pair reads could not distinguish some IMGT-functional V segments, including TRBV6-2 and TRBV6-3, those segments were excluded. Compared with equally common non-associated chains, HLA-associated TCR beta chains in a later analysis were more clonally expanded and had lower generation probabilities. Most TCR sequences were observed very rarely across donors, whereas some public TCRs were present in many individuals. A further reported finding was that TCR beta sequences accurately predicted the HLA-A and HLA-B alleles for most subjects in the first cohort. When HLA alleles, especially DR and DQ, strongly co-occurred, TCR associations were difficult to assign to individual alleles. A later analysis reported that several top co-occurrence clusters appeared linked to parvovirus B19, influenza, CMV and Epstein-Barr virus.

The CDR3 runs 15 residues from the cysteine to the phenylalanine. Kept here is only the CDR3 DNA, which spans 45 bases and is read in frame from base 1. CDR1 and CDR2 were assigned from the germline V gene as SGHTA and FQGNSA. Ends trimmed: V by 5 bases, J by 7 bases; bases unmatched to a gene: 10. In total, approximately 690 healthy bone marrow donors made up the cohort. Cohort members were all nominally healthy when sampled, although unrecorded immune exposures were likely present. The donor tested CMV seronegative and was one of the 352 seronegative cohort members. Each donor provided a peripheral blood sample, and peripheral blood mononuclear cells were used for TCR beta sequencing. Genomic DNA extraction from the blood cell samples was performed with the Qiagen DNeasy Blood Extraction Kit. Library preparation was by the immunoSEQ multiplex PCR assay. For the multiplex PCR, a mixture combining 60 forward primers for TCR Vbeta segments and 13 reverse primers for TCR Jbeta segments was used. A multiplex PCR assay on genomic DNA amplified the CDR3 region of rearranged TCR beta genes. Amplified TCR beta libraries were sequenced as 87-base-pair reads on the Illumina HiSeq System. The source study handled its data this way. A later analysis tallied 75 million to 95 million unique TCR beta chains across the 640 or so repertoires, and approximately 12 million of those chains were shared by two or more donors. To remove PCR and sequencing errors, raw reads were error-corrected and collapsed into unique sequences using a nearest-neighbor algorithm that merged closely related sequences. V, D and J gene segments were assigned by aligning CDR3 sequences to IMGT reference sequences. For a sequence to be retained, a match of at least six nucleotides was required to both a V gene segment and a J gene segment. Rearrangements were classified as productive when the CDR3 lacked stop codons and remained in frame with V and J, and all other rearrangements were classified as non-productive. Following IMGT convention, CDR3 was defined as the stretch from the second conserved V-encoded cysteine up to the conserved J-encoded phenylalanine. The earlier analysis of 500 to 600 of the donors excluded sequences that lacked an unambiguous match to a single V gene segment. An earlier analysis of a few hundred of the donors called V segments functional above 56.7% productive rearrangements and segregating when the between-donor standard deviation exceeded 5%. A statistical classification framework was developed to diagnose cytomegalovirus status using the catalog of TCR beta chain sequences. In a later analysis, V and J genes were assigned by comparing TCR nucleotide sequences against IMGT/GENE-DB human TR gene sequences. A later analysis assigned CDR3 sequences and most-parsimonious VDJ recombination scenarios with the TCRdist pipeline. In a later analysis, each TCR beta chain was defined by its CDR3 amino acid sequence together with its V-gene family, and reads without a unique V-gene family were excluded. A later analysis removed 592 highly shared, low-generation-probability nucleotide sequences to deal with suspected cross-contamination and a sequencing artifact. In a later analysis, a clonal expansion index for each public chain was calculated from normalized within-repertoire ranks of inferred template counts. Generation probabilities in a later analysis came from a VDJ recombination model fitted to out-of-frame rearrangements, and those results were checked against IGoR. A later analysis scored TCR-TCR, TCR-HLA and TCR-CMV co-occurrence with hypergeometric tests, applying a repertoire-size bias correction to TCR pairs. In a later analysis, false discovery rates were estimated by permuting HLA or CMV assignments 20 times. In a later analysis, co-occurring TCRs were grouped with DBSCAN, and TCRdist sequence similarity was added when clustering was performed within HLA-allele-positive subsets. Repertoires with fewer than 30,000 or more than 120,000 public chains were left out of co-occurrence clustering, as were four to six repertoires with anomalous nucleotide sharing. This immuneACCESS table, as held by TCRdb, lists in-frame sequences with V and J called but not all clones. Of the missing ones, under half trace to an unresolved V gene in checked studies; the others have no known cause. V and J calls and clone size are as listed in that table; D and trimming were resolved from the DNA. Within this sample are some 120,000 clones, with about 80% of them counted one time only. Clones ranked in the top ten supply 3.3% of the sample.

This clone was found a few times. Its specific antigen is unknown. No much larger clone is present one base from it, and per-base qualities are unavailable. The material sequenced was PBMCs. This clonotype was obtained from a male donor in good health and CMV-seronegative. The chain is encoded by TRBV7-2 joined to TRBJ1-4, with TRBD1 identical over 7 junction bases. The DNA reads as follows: TGTGCCAGCAGCAATCCAGGGGGGAGTGCTGAAAAACTGTTTTTT. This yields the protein CASSNPGGSAEKLFF.